This record concerns one T cell receptor beta chain sequence. Its target antigen remains unknown. The sample holds no much larger clone one base away, and base qualities are not on file. This sample was included in a study of blood T cells in healthy people across ages (dated by TCRdb to the mid-2010s). The study in broad terms: In model experiments, template switching captured roughly one uniquely barcoded TCR beta cDNA molecule for every two T cells. The study measured age-related changes in TCR beta repertoire diversity using deep sequencing normalized with unique cDNA molecular identifiers. Donors were grouped into four age groups: young (average 16 years), middle-aged (39), aged (about 59) and long-lived (82). To avoid experimental bias, donors of different ages were spread randomly across the sequencing lanes. Two additional independent replicas of 1 million unique cDNA reads from the same blood draw were analyzed for two donors (one aged 18 to 30 and one aged 80 or older).

Overall study outcomes, separate from this receptor: There was a strong correlation between observed TCR beta diversity and the percentage of naive T cells measured by flow cytometry. Total diversity estimates from one million sequenced T cells were considered lower bounds and underestimates. Conclusive comparison of naive and antigen-experienced compartments was prevented by the profiling of bulk unsorted PBMCs. Compared with the aged group, more naive CD4+ T cells, fewer expanded clones and increased TCR diversity were shown by the long-lived group, suggesting age selection. Donor CMV infection status was unknown, potentially confounding age-related changes in expanded clonotypes. As age increased, observed TCR beta diversity per million T cells dropped in a roughly linear way, and a significant reduction was already evident by age roughly 36.

The donors were some 39 Caucasian individuals from Russia, aged roughly 6 to 90 years, who were systemically healthy. Approximately 11 milliliters of peripheral blood were drawn from each donor into EDTA-treated Vacutainer tubes. Ficoll-Paque density-gradient centrifugation was used to isolate PBMCs, with at least 6.5 million per sample. Trizol reagent was used to extract total RNA from PBMCs, with at least 5.5 micrograms per sample. For every donor, an aliquot of PBMCs went through flow cytometry to measure the percentages of naive CD45RAhigh/CD27high T cells. Libraries were constructed by 5' RACE. Instrument on record: Illumina HiSeq 2500. A second PCR of roughly 7 to 12 cycles was run with a J-beta primer mix and a sample-barcoded 5' primer. A unique molecular identifier was introduced onto each TCR beta cDNA molecule by a template-switch 5' adaptor carrying 12 random nucleotides. At least 2.5 million CDR3-containing paired-end reads were obtained from each sample. First-strand cDNA synthesis was performed from all RNA using the Mint cDNA synthesis kit, with priming by a TRBC-specific oligonucleotide. All cDNA was treated with uracil-DNA glycosylase and then went through a first 18-cycle PCR with the universal primers M1SS and BC2_uni_R. As for the authors' bioinformatics: Normalization of each sample was performed by random selection of 1 million high-quality reads, each carrying a distinct molecular identifier. Reads with shared molecular identifiers were discarded instead of being binned into consensus sequences. CDR3 identification, clonotype clustering and error correction used MiTCR with a Q25 quality threshold and the strictest error-elimination algorithm. A nonparametric unseen species model using Euler transformation provided a lower-bound estimate of total TCR beta diversity. Using fastp at Q25 and MiXCR, TCRdb reprocessed the public reads and kept productive beta chains. One record per CDR3 amino acid sequence lists the most common genes and DNA. TCRdb, rather than the study authors, made the V and J calls. Recorded for this sample are about 1.4 million distinct CDR3 sequences; 59% of them occurred a single time. The ten largest make up over 5% of the sample.

This sequence was found in a man aged 18 to 29 in good health. Sequenced material: blood.

This receptor carries the CDR3 CASSEAGTGGTEAFF. The DNA reads as follows: TGTGCCAGCAGTGAAGCCGGGACAGGCGGAACTGAAGCTTTCTTT. The V and J genes are TRBV6-1 and TRBJ1-1, with 8 bases in between that match TRBD1. V and J are trimmed by 0 bases and 5 bases, and the gene matches miss 5 bases of the junction. From the germline V gene, CDR1 is MNHNS and CDR2 is SASEGT. The CDR3 goes from the cysteine to the phenylalanine over 15 residues. Only the CDR3 part of the read is kept: 45 bases, read in frame from the first base.